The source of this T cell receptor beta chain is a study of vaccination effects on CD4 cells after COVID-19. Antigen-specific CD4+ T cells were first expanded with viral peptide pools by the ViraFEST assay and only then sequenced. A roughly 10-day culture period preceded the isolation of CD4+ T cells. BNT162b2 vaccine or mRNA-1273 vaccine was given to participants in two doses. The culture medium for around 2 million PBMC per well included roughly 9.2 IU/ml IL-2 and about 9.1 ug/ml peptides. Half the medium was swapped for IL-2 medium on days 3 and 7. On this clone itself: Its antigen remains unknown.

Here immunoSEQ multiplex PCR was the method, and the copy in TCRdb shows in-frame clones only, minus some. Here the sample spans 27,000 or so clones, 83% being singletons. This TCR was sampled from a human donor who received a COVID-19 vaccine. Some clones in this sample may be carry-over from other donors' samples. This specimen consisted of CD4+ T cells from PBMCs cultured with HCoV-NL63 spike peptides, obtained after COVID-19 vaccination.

DNA for the CDR3: TGTGCCAGCCACAAAATGGGACCGACGGCGGAAAAAAACATTCAGTACTTC. It encodes CASHKMGPTAEKNIQYF. This sequence joins TRBV2 and TRBJ2-4; the D call may be TRBD1 or TRBD2 (5 bases each). Germline lookup yields CDR1 SNHLY and CDR2 FYNNEI. The length of the CDR3 is 17 residues. Trimming removed 8 bases from V and 4 bases from J, with 24 bases in between.